This T cell receptor beta chain was identified during a study of blood T cell repertoires in COVID-19. Clones were read by immunoSEQ multiplex PCR, and TCRdb kept only the in-frame ones, dropping some. The data contain around 100,000 clones, more than 80% of them singletons. The material sequenced was peripheral blood. This TCR was recovered from a human donor in a cohort sampled during active COVID-19.

The chain's CDR3 is CASTSYPPGVINSNQPQHF. The CDR3 nucleotides are TGTGCCAGTACCTCATATCCCCCAGGGGTTATTAATAGCAATCAGCCCCAGCATTTT. The J gene is TRBJ1-5, the V gene TRBV19, with TRBD1 as a possible D gene (6 bases). The CDR3 runs to 19 residues. V gave up 7 bases and J gave up 0 bases, with 25 bases separating them. Germline CDR1 and CDR2: LNHDA and SQIVND (reference sequence).